This TCR beta chain was recovered during a study of cytomegalovirus exposure and HLA in healthy donors. With respect to this clone: Its antigen is as yet unknown.

13 Jbeta primers and 60 Vbeta primers were used for the PCR. TCRdb's table, derived via immunoSEQ multiplex PCR, lists solely in-frame clones and lacks some. Among approximately 120,000 clones listed, 75% to 85% were seen once. Study findings and constraints: Previous analysis showed most TCR beta V segments were productive about 90% or about 30% of the time. Rare sequences made up most TCRs, while some public TCRs were found in many donors. Researchers reported that a few CMV-associated chains were confirmed in vitro as CMV antigen-specific. Association with HLA alleles at 0.05 false discovery rate was found for 15,000 or so TCR beta sequences in a later analysis.

V trimming: 6 bases; J trimming: 1 base; junction bases outside the gene matches: 11. The CDR3 length is 16 residues. Germline values: CDR1 SGHKS, CDR2 YYEKEE (reference sequence). The clonotype comes from a man in his forties or fifties in good health and CMV-seronegative. The rearrangement links TRBV5-5 to TRBJ2-3, with TRBD2 matching over 7 bases. What was sequenced was PBMCs. In nucleotides, the CDR3 is TGTGCCAGCAACCGAGGGCGGGGGACTGGCACAGATACGCAGTATTTT. This gives the protein CASNRGRGTGTDTQYF.